A selection of T cell receptor beta chains follows, all from one sample in a study of radiotherapy plus CTLA-4 blockade in lung cancer. Data came from immunoSEQ multiplex PCR; TCRdb stores just in-frame clones and leaves some out. The table records tens of thousands of clones, around 86% of them present only once. The sequencing here drew on peripheral blood, taken from a patient treated with radiotherapy plus ipilimumab. The receptors were sampled from a human donor with non-small cell lung cancer who had stable disease on radiotherapy plus ipilimumab. Both conserved end residues are part of each CDR3. Each record gives: V gene, J gene, clone size, D gene, CDR3 protein, CDR3 DNA. The D gene is left open where the match is weak. Rows may omit the clone size; those that give it use once, few, many or a size class.

TRBV15	TRBJ2-1	once	TRBD2	CATSRPGGGAYNEQFF	TGTGCCACCAGCAGGCCCGGGGGAGGGGCCTACAATGAGCAGTTCTTC
TRBV7-9	TRBJ2-5	.	TRBD2	CASSLTSGQETQYF	TGTGCCAGCAGCTTAACTAGCGGCCAAGAGACCCAGTACTTC
TRBV6-5	TRBJ2-7	.	TRBD1	CASSYGTGVHGQYF	TGTGCCAGCAGTTACGGGACAGGGGTCCACGGGCAGTACTTC
TRBV25-1	TRBJ2-5	.	.	CASSEQGPWRETQYF	TGTGCCAGCAGTGAACAGGGGCCGTGGCGAGAGACCCAGTACTTC
TRBV6-6	TRBJ2-2	.	.	CASSSTGNTGELFF	TGTGCCAGCAGTTCCACAGGGAACACCGGGGAGCTGTTTTTT
TRBV30	TRBJ2-1	.	TRBD2	CAWSVRLAGLWVNEQFF	TGTGCCTGGAGCGTTAGACTAGCGGGTTTGTGGGTCAATGAGCAGTTCTTC
TRBV10-2	TRBJ2-6	.	.	CASSTGRTSKQSRANVLTF	TGCGCCAGCAGTACTGGACGCACTTCTAAACAAAGTCGGGCCAACGTCCTGACTTTC
TRBV6-1	TRBJ1-5	.	.	CASSEGLQPQHF	TGTGCCAGCAGTGAAGGCCTTCAGCCCCAGCATTTT
TRBV5-1	TRBJ2-7	.	TRBD2	CASSLGTSGRGAYEQYF	TGCGCCAGCAGCCTCGGGACTAGCGGGAGAGGAGCCTACGAGCAGTACTTC
TRBV27	TRBJ2-6	.	.	CASRLSGANVLTF	TGTGCCAGCAGACTGTCCGGGGCCAACGTCCTGACTTTC
TRBV4-2	TRBJ2-1	.	TRBD2	CASSQSSGGASYNEQFF	TGTGCCAGCAGCCAATCTAGCGGGGGGGCCTCCTACAATGAGCAGTTCTTC
TRBV7-9	TRBJ2-7	.	TRBD1	CASSPTGGSSYEQYF	TGTGCCAGCAGCCCGACAGGGGGCAGCTCCTACGAGCAGTACTTC
TRBV19	TRBJ1-1	.	TRBD1	CASSRPGQLNTEAFF	TGTGCCAGTAGTAGACCGGGACAGTTGAACACTGAAGCTTTCTTT
TRBV7-8	TRBJ1-6	.	.	CASSSSEGGYNSPLHF	TGTGCCAGCAGCTCTTCCGAGGGCGGCTATAATTCACCCCTCCACTTT
TRBV9	TRBJ1-1	.	.	CASSVGLQGRMNTEAFF	TGTGCCAGCAGCGTAGGATTACAGGGTCGAATGAACACTGAAGCTTTCTTT
TRBV11-1	TRBJ2-5	.	.	CASQGIQTSGEIETQYF	TGTGCCAGCCAGGGGATACAAACTTCGGGGGAAATAGAGACCCAGTACTTC